The rows below give T cell receptor beta chains drawn from one sample of a study of CD8 T cells in ankylosing spondylitis. TCRdb processed the 5' RACE reads anew with MiXCR; each CDR3 protein has one entry. The sample has around 130,000 distinct CDR3 sequences, 15% to 20% seen once. The specimen was blood, either unsorted or a sorted T cell fraction (not recorded which). The receptors stem from a male donor with ankylosing spondylitis. The CDR3 runs from the conserved cysteine through the conserved F or W. Fields, in order: clone size, V gene, D gene, J gene, CDR3 protein, CDR3 DNA. The D gene is left open where the match is weak. Clone size is given for some rows only: seen once, a few or many times, or a class if the clone is expanded.

>many|TRBV4-1|-|TRBJ2-1
CASSQRLGEQFF
TGCGCCAGCAGCCAAAGATTAGGTGAGCAGTTCTTC
>-|TRBV4-1|-|TRBJ1-1
CASSQEWSLFSTEAFF
TGCGCCAGCAGCCAAGAGTGGAGCTTGTTTAGCACTGAAGCTTTCTTT
>-|TRBV13|TRBD2|TRBJ2-1
CASSSRPKAGVEQFF
TGTGCCAGCAGCTCCCGCCCCAAAGCGGGAGTGGAGCAGTTCTTC
>many|TRBV7-9|-|TRBJ1-2
CASSSLEDGYTF
TGTGCCAGCAGCTCCCTGGAAGACGGGTACACCTTC
>many|TRBV29-1|TRBD2|TRBJ2-7
CSAAGTSGIYEQYF
TGCAGCGCCGCAGGGACTAGCGGGATCTACGAGCAGTACTTC
>-|TRBV27|-|TRBJ1-6
CATHGQGYSPLHF
TGTGCCACCCACGGCCAGGGATATTCACCCCTCCACTTT
>many|TRBV12-3/TRBV12-4|-|TRBJ1-6
CASSSGTHNSPLHF
TGTGCCAGCAGTTCCGGGACGCATAATTCACCCCTCCACTTT
>many|TRBV5-1|-|TRBJ2-1
CASSPGENEQFF
TGCGCCAGCAGCCCAGGGGAGAATGAGCAGTTCTTC
>few|TRBV6-7|TRBD1|TRBJ2-3
CASSFAGQGYGTDTQYF
TGTGCCAGCAGTTTTGCGGGACAGGGGTATGGCACAGATACGCAGTATTTT
>few|TRBV27|-|TRBJ2-7
CASSPRSDYSYEQYF
TGTGCCAGCAGTCCGCGATCGGACTACTCCTACGAGCAGTACTTC
>many|TRBV20-1|-|TRBJ2-1
CSASPTISYNEQFF
TGCAGTGCTAGCCCGACCATCTCCTACAATGAGCAGTTCTTC
>few|TRBV5-1|-|TRBJ2-7
CASSLTAAYEQYF
TGCGCCAGCAGCTTGACGGCGGCCTACGAGCAGTACTTC
>few|TRBV27|-|TRBJ1-2
CASSFNAEWGGYTF
TGTGCCAGCAGTTTTAACGCGGAGTGGGGTGGCTACACCTTC
>many|TRBV9|TRBD1|TRBJ1-1
CASSVGDRVSEAFF
TGTGCCAGCAGCGTAGGGGACAGGGTTTCTGAAGCTTTCTTT
>-|TRBV7-9|-|TRBJ2-7
CATSRGAYEQYF
TGTGCCACGAGTCGAGGAGCCTACGAGCAGTACTTC
>few|TRBV4-1|-|TRBJ2-1
CASSQDSTNEQFF
TGCGCCAGCAGCCAAGACAGTACCAATGAGCAGTTCTTC
>few|TRBV6-2/TRBV6-3|-|TRBJ2-7
CASSYVGEQYF
TGTGCCAGCAGTTACGTAGGCGAGCAGTACTTC
>-|TRBV30|TRBD2|TRBJ2-1
CAWSLAGGFDEQFF
TGTGCCTGGAGCCTAGCGGGAGGATTCGATGAGCAGTTCTTC
>many|TRBV6-1|-|TRBJ1-2
CASSPYSLSVDGYTF
TGTGCCAGCAGTCCATACAGTCTCTCCGTCGATGGCTACACCTTC
>-|TRBV5-1|-|TRBJ2-3
CASSLWQATDTQYF
TGCGCCAGCAGCTTGTGGCAGGCTACAGATACGCAGTATTTT
>-|TRBV4-3|TRBD2|TRBJ2-7
CASSQEKGRTSGTYEQYF
TGCGCCAGCAGCCAGGAAAAGGGACGGACTAGCGGAACATACGAGCAGTACTTC
>few|TRBV7-9|-|TRBJ2-1
CASRRGPNEQFF
TGTGCCAGCAGACGAGGCCCCAATGAGCAGTTCTTC
>-|TRBV12-3/TRBV12-4|-|TRBJ1-1
CASRQSAAQYTEAFF
TGTGCCAGCAGACAGTCAGCAGCCCAGTACACTGAAGCTTTCTTT
>-|TRBV6-1|TRBD1|TRBJ1-2
CASTPLGQGIYGYTF
TGTGCCAGCACACCGTTAGGACAGGGGATCTATGGCTACACCTTC
>-|TRBV27|TRBD1|TRBJ2-7
CASSLAGTVILQYF
TGTGCCAGCAGCCTGGCTGGGACAGTAATTCTGCAGTACTTC
>-|TRBV25-1|-|TRBJ2-5
CASSGPTGTETQYF
TGTGCCAGCAGTGGCCCGACTGGAACGGAGACCCAGTACTTC
>many|TRBV12-3/TRBV12-4|-|TRBJ1-2
CASSPQGSGYTF
TGTGCCAGCAGTCCACAGGGTTCTGGCTACACCTTC
>many|TRBV5-1|TRBD2|TRBJ2-2
CASSFPREANTGELFF
TGCGCCAGCAGCTTCCCGCGGGAGGCCAACACCGGGGAGCTGTTTTTT
>few|TRBV7-6|TRBD1|TRBJ2-7
CASSLSTGTGSGEQYF
TGTGCCAGCAGCTTATCAACCGGGACAGGGTCGGGCGAGCAGTACTTC
>few|TRBV15|-|TRBJ1-3
CATSRGTGGRSSGNTIYF
TGTGCCACCAGCAGAGGAACCGGAGGACGAAGCTCTGGAAACACCATATATTTT
>-|TRBV7-9|-|TRBJ2-3
CASSIHDVSTDTQYF
TGTGCCAGCAGCATTCACGATGTTAGCACAGATACGCAGTATTTT
>-|TRBV28|-|TRBJ1-1
CASSLAGPAEAFF
TGTGCCAGCAGTTTAGCAGGGCCCGCTGAAGCTTTCTTT
>-|TRBV7-9|-|TRBJ2-1
CASSLYVGGAQDEQFF
TGTGCCAGCAGCTTGTACGTTGGCGGGGCCCAGGATGAGCAGTTCTTC
>-|TRBV4-1|-|TRBJ1-2
CASSERAPYYGYTF
TGCGCCAGCAGCGAAAGGGCCCCCTATTACGGCTACACCTTC
>-|TRBV9|-|TRBJ2-3
CASSVGGFSTDTQYF
TGTGCCAGCAGCGTAGGAGGTTTCAGCACAGATACGCAGTATTTT
>-|TRBV13|-|TRBJ2-1
CASSLRLRRSSYNEQFF
TGTGCCAGCAGCTTGAGGCTGAGAAGATCATCCTACAATGAGCAGTTCTTC
>-|TRBV6-4|TRBD2|TRBJ2-1
CASSDSILAGGNNEQFF
TGTGCCAGCAGTGACTCGATACTAGCGGGGGGCAACAATGAGCAGTTCTTC
>few|TRBV20-1|TRBD2|TRBJ2-7
CSARDRAGAYEQYF
TGCAGTGCTAGAGATCGAGCGGGGGCCTACGAGCAGTACTTC
>few|TRBV27|TRBD2|TRBJ2-7
CASSLSKPGASGRHYEQYF
TGTGCCAGCAGTTTATCGAAGCCGGGGGCTAGCGGGAGGCACTACGAGCAGTACTTC
>-|TRBV9|TRBD2|TRBJ2-1
CASSLGLAGTTGQFF
TGTGCCAGCAGCCTCGGACTAGCGGGAACTACTGGGCAGTTCTTC
>-|TRBV20-1|-|TRBJ2-7
CSAREWATYEQYF
TGCAGTGCTAGAGAATGGGCTACCTACGAGCAGTACTTC
>-|TRBV4-3|TRBD1|TRBJ1-5
CASSHHRGGNQPQHF
TGCGCCAGCAGCCACCACAGGGGCGGGAATCAGCCCCAGCATTTT
>-|TRBV27|-|TRBJ1-1
CASSPTAGRYAEAFF
TGTGCCAGCAGCCCGACGGCAGGGAGGTATGCTGAAGCTTTCTTT
>-|TRBV20-1|TRBD2|TRBJ2-1
CSARNREEVYNEQFF
TGCAGTGCTAGGAACCGGGAGGAGGTCTACAATGAGCAGTTCTTC
>-|TRBV7-2|-|TRBJ2-1
CASSLGDFDYNEQFF
TGTGCCAGCAGCTTAGGGGACTTCGACTACAATGAGCAGTTCTTC
>-|TRBV4-1|TRBD1|TRBJ2-7
CASSQGQSVSYEQYF
TGCGCCAGCAGCCAGGGACAGTCCGTCTCCTACGAGCAGTACTTC
>-|TRBV11-2|-|TRBJ2-1
CASRHSTEQFF
TGTGCCAGCAGGCACAGTACTGAGCAGTTCTTC
>-|TRBV12-3/TRBV12-4|-|TRBJ1-2
CASRFGYGYTF
TGTGCCAGCAGGTTCGGCTATGGCTACACCTTC